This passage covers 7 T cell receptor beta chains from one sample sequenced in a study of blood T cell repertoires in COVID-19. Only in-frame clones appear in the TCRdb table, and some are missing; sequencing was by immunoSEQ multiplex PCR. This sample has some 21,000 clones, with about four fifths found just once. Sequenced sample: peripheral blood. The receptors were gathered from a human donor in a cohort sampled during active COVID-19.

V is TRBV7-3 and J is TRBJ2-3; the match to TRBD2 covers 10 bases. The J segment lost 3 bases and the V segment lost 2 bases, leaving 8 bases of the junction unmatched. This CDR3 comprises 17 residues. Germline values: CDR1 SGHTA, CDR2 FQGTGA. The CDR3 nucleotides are TGTGCCAGCAGCTTAGGGGTAGCGGGGGGCCTAACAGATACGCAGTATTTT. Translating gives CASSLGVAGGLTDTQYF.

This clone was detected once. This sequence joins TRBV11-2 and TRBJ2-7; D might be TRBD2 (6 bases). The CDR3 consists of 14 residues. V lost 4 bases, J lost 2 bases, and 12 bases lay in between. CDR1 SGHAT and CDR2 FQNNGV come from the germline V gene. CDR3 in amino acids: CASSSRGSAYEQYF. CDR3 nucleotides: TGTGCCAGCAGCTCGCGGGGTAGCGCCTACGAGCAGTACTTC.

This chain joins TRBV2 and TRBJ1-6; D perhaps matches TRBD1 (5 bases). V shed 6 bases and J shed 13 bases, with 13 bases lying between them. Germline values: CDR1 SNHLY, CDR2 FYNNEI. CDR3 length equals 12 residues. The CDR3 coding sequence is TGTGCCAGCAGACCCGACAGAGTGCCCCTCCACTTT. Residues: CASRPDRVPLHF.

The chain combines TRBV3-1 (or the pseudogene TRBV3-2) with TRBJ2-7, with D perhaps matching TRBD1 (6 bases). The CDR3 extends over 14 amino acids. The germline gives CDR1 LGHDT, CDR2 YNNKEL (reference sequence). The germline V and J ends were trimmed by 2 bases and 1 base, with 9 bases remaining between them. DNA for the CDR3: TGTGCCAGCAGCCAAACAGGGCTATCCTACGAGCAGTACTTC. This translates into CASSQTGLSYEQYF.

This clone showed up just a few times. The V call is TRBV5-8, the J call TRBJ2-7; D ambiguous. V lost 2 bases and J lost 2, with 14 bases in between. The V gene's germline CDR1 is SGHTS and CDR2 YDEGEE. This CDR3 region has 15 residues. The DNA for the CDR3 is TGTGCCAGCAGCTTAGGCAGTAGCCCTACCTACGAGCAGTACTTC. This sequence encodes CASSLGSSPTYEQYF.

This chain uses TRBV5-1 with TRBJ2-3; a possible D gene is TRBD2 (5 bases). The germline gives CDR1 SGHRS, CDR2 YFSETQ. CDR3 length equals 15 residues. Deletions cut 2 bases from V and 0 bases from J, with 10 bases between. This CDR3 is CASSFKGSSTDTQYF. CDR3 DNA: TGCGCCAGCAGCTTCAAAGGGAGTAGCACAGATACGCAGTATTTT.

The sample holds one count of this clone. CDR3 DNA sequence: TGTGCCAGCAGCAAAGGTTCGCAGGGGCTAGGAGTACCAGATACGCAGTATTTT. Amino acids: CASSKGSQGLGVPDTQYF. The chain couples TRBV21-1 to TRBJ2-3; no check of the table's D call, TRBD1, against the DNA was made. TRBV21-1 is described as a pseudogene. The CDR3 contains 18 residues.